Following are 25 T cell receptor beta chains from one sample sequenced in a study of cytomegalovirus exposure and HLA in healthy donors. The assay was immunoSEQ multiplex PCR, and TCRdb's table has in-frame clones only and misses some. The repertoire has about 160,000 clones, 86% of them found once; the top ten carry approximately 2.4%. The source material was PBMCs. The receptors shown here come from a woman aged 18-30 years in good health and CMV-seronegative.

This sequence joins TRBV5-5 and TRBJ1-1; no definite D call. Germline lookup yields CDR1 SGHKS and CDR2 YYEKEE (reference sequence). Deletions cut 1 base from V and 4 bases from J, with 17 bases between. The CDR3 extends over 16 amino acids. This CDR3 is CASSLRSWALSTEAFF. CDR3 in DNA: TGTGCCAGCAGCTTGCGGTCTTGGGCCCTCAGCACTGAAGCTTTCTTT. The variable domain in full, completed from reference TRBV5-5 and TRBJ1-1, reads DAGVTQSPTHLIKTRGQQVTLRCSPISGHKSVSWYQQVLGQGPQFIFQYYEKEERGRGNFPDRFSARQFPNYSSELNVNALLLGDSALYLCASSLRSWALSTEAFFGQGTRLTVV.

The V and J genes are TRBV2 and TRBJ2-1; possible D gene TRBD2, 6 bases. The CDR3 length is 16 residues. V lost 6 bases, J lost 7 bases, and 22 bases lay in between. The germline CDR1 and CDR2 sequences are SNHLY and FYNNEI. In DNA form, the CDR3 reads TGTGCCAGCAGCGCCGCGGTGGTAGCGGTGTGGAATGAGCAGTTCTTC. Protein: CASSAAVVAVWNEQFF.

V gene TRBV14 combines with J gene TRBJ2-1; D possibly corresponds to TRBD1 (6 bases). CDR3 size: 20 residues. V lost 0 bases to trimming and J lost 1 base, with 22 bases between them. Looked up from germline, CDR1 is SGHDN and CDR2 is FVKESK. The CDR3 loop is CASSQERVTGTLWSYNEQFF. Written as DNA, the CDR3 is TGTGCCAGCAGCCAAGAGAGGGTTACAGGGACCCTTTGGTCCTACAATGAGCAGTTCTTC.

The J gene is TRBJ2-7, the V gene TRBV21-1; the table's D call, TRBD1, has no DNA check behind it. TRBV21-1 is termed a pseudogene. The CDR3 is 20 residues long. The CDR3 nucleotides are TGTGCCAGCAGCAAAGGGGCCGCGAGGGGGCGCCGCCAAGTTCACTACGAGCAGTACTTC. As protein: CASSKGAARGRRQVHYEQYF.

V is TRBV4-3 and J is TRBJ2-7; the match to TRBD1 covers 9 bases. The CDR3 length is 13 residues. CDR1 and CDR2 from the germline V gene are LGHNA and YSLEER. Trimming at V came to 5 bases and at J to 5 bases, leaving 4 bases not matched to a gene. The CDR3 DNA reads as TGCGCCAGCAGCGGGCGGACAGGGGACGAGCAGTACTTC. Encoded protein: CASSGRTGDEQYF.

The chain combines TRBV13 with TRBJ1-5; no firm D call. Trimming left V 0 bases short and J 7 bases short, with 13 bases between. From germline, CDR1 is PRHDT and CDR2 FYEKMQ (reference sequence). This CDR3 comprises 15 residues. Here the CDR3 reads CASSLGGGNVQPQHF. The CDR3 DNA follows: TGTGCCAGCAGCTTAGGTGGAGGGAACGTACAGCCCCAGCATTTT.

This sequence joins TRBV4-1 and TRBJ1-2; a weak D match, TRBD1 (6 bases). The CDR3 extends over 16 amino acids. CDR1 is MGHRA, CDR2 YSYEKL, per germline. Trimming cost V 1 base and J 4 bases, with 16 bases left between them. CDR3 amino acids: CASSQVGGVRGYGYTF. CDR3 bases: TGCGCCAGCAGCCAAGTGGGGGGGGTCAGGGGCTATGGCTACACCTTC.

V and J are TRBV15 and TRBJ1-2; TRBD1 matches 9 bases. V lost 5 bases to trimming and J lost 5 bases; unmatched junction nucleotides: 3. In germline, CDR1 is LNHNV, CDR2 YYDKDF (reference sequence). CDR3 length: 13 amino acids. CDR3 sequence: CATSYDRGYGYTF. In nucleotides, the CDR3 is TGTGCCACCAGCTACGACAGGGGGTATGGCTACACCTTC.

This clone showed up just once. V and J are TRBV19 and TRBJ1-5, with 8 positions matching TRBD1. Looked up from germline, CDR1 is LNHDA and CDR2 is SQIVND (reference sequence). The CDR3 loop spans 13 amino acids. With V trimmed by 5 bases and J by 7 bases, 4 bases remained unmatched. Here the CDR3 DNA reads TGTGCCAGTAGTCAGGGGGCCGGGCAGCCCCAGCATTTT. Translated: CASSQGAGQPQHF.

This rearrangement joins TRBV6-5 to TRBJ1-3, with 12 bases lining up with TRBD1. Per the germline V gene, CDR1 is MNHEY and CDR2 is SVGAGI. The CDR3 is made up of 16 amino acids. V lost 0 bases and J lost 4; bases outside the gene matches: 1. The CDR3 DNA reads as TGTGCCAGCAGTTACTCAGGGACAGGGGGCGGAAACACCATATATTTT. Translated, it gives CASSYSGTGGGNTIYF.

This rearrangement joins TRBV30 to TRBJ1-1; D perhaps matches TRBD1 (6 bases). The ends were cut back, 2 bases at V and 7 bases at J, with 14 bases in the middle. CDR3 size: 13 residues. Germline CDR1 is GTSNPN and CDR2 is SVGIG (reference sequence). The CDR3 bases are TGTGCCTGGAGTCTAGGGGGAACGGTTGAAGCTTTCTTT. Its protein product is CAWSLGGTVEAFF. Combining the CDR3 with reference TRBV30 and TRBJ1-1 gives the whole variable domain SQTIHQWPATLVQPVGSPLSLECTVEGTSNPNLYWYRQAAGRGLQLLFYSVGIGQISSEVPQNLSASRPQDRQFILSSKKLLLSDSGFYLCAWSLGGTVEAFFGQGTRLTVV.

The V and J genes are TRBV10-3 and TRBJ1-4; TRBD1 matches 7 bases. This CDR3 comprises 17 residues. Trimming took 0 bases from V and 4 from J; bases not matched to a gene: 8. Germline-derived CDR1 and CDR2 are ENHRY and SYGVKD. In DNA, the CDR3 is TGTGCCATCAGTGAGTCTCCCGGGACAGCTGATAATGAAAAACTGTTTTTT. This codes for CAISESPGTADNEKLFF.

This chain links TRBV5-1 with TRBJ2-1; tentatively, D is TRBD2 (6 bases). The CDR3 runs 12 residues. V lost 2 bases, J lost 7 bases, and 7 bases lay in between. From germline, CDR1 is SGHRS and CDR2 YFSETQ. The CDR3 coding sequence is TGCGCCAGCAGCTTAGGAGGGAATGAGCAGTTCTTC. This gives the protein CASSLGGNEQFF.

The chain links TRBV11-2 to TRBJ2-5; 11 nucleotides align to TRBD2. J gave up 3 bases and V 4 bases, and 4 bases lay outside the gene matches. This CDR3 has 15 amino acids. The germline CDR1 and CDR2 sequences are SGHAT and FQNNGV. The CDR3 region has the DNA TGTGCCAGCAGCTCAACGGGACTAGCGGAAGAGACCCAGTACTTC. This codes for CASSSTGLAEETQYF. Looking up the rest from reference TRBV11-2 and TRBJ2-5 gives the full variable domain: EAGVAQSPRYKIIEKRQSVAFWCNPISGHATLYWYQQILGQGPKLLIQFQNNGVVDDSQLPKDRFSAERLKGVDSTLKIQPAKLEDSAVYLCASSSTGLAEETQYFGPGTRLLVL.

The chain links TRBV11-2 to TRBJ1-1, with D uncertain. Germline V CDR1 and CDR2: SGHAT, FQNNGV. This CDR3 has 17 amino acids. V lost 2 bases to trimming and J lost 0 bases, with 16 bases between them. The CDR3 nucleotides read TGTGCCAGCAGCTTAAAGCGGCCCGGTGGCATGAACACTGAAGCTTTCTTT. It specifies CASSLKRPGGMNTEAFF. Full variable domain (outside the CDR3, taken from reference TRBV11-2 and TRBJ1-1): EAGVAQSPRYKIIEKRQSVAFWCNPISGHATLYWYQQILGQGPKLLIQFQNNGVVDDSQLPKDRFSAERLKGVDSTLKIQPAKLEDSAVYLCASSLKRPGGMNTEAFFGQGTRLTVV.

The count of this clone is one. The rearrangement uses TRBV6-6 and TRBJ2-5; D not resolved. The germline CDR1 and CDR2 sequences are MNHNY and SVGAGI (reference sequence). Between the trimmed V and J ends, which lost 8 bases and 2 bases, there was a span of 12 bases. This CDR3 comprises 13 residues. The DNA for the CDR3 is TGTGCCAGCTGCACCGGGTCACAAGAGACCCAGTACTTC. Residues: CASCTGSQETQYF.

The chain employs TRBV7-9 and TRBJ1-2; tentative D call: TRBD1 (5 bases). The CDR3 is 14 residues long. Germline V gene data show CDR1 as SEHNR and CDR2 as FQNEAQ (reference sequence). Trimming shortened V by 5 bases and J by 8 bases, and 18 bases separated the two germline ends. CDR3 loop: CASSPLGGFMGYTF. The CDR3 DNA reads as TGTGCCAGCAGCCCCCTGGGGGGGTTCATGGGCTACACCTTC.

V usage is TRBV27 and J usage is TRBJ2-5; tentative D call: TRBD2 (6 bases). CDR3 size: 13 residues. Germline CDR1 and CDR2: MNHEY and SMNVEV (reference sequence). The V and J ends lost 6 bases and 7 bases respectively, with 15 bases between them. The CDR3 DNA reads as TGTGCCAGCAGCTGGGCGGGGCTTGGGACCCAGTACTTC. This gives the protein CASSWAGLGTQYF.

The rearrangement joins TRBV5-1 to TRBJ2-7, with 9 bases aligning to TRBD1. Germline V gives CDR1 SGHRS, CDR2 YFSETQ. CDR3 length: 15 residues. Losses at the gene ends were 1 base for V and 2 bases for J; bases not matched to a gene: 4. This CDR3 is CASSLKGQGAYEQYF. Written as DNA, the CDR3 is TGCGCCAGCAGCTTGAAGGGACAGGGCGCCTACGAGCAGTACTTC.

CDR3 coding DNA: TGCGCCAGCAGCCAAGGACTAGCGGGAGGCCATGAGCAGTTCTTC. Amino acids: CASSQGLAGGHEQFF. The chain has TRBV4-3 and TRBJ2-1; 13 bases agree with TRBD2. The CDR3 sequence is 15 residues long. Trimming at V came to 1 base and at J to 8 bases, leaving 2 bases not matched to a gene. The germline CDR1 and CDR2 sequences are LGHNA and YSLEER.

The J gene is TRBJ2-7, the V gene TRBV11-2; D is uncertain. This CDR3 comprises 12 residues. V was trimmed by 5 bases and J by 6 bases, leaving 11 bases between them. The germline V gene encodes CDR1 SGHAT and CDR2 FQNNGV. As DNA, the CDR3 is TGTGCCAGCAGCCAGGCAGGTGGCGAGCAGTACTTC. It codes for CASSQAGGEQYF.

CDR3 protein: CASSGSGDPGSETQYF. In DNA form, the CDR3 reads TGCGCCAGCAGTGGCAGCGGGGATCCGGGGAGTGAGACCCAGTACTTC. The chain combines TRBV10-1 with TRBJ2-5, with 7 bases that match TRBD2. The CDR3 extends over 16 amino acids. V was clipped by 4 bases and J by 5 bases; unmatched bases: 13. Germline CDR1 and CDR2: WNHNN and SYGVQD (reference sequence).

V is TRBV18 and J is TRBJ2-1, with D perhaps matching TRBD1 (6 bases). The CDR3 runs 12 residues. Trimming shortened V by 0 bases and J by 10 bases, and 7 bases separated the two germline ends. Germline-derived CDR1 and CDR2 are KGHSH and LQKENI. The CDR3, as DNA: TGTGCCAGCTCACCACCCCAGGGGGAGCAGTTCTTC. Translated, it gives CASSPPQGEQFF. Filled out from reference TRBV18 and TRBJ2-1, the complete variable domain reads NAGVMQNPRHLVRRRGQEARLRCSPMKGHSHVYWYRQLPEEGLKFMVYLQKENIIDESGMPKERFSAEFPKEGPSILRIQQVVRGDSAAYFCASSPPQGEQFFGPGTRLTVL.

This chain uses TRBV7-8 with TRBJ2-1; 11 nucleotides agree with TRBD2. This CDR3 has 16 residues. CDR1 and CDR2 from the germline V gene are SGHVS and FQNEAQ. The trim removed 5 bases at V and 1 base at J, leaving 4 bases unmatched. CDR3 sequence: CASSTLAGGSYNEQFF. CDR3 coding DNA: TGTGCCAGCAGCACATTAGCGGGAGGGTCCTACAATGAGCAGTTCTTC.

This chain connects TRBV28 to TRBJ1-4; D is undetermined. From germline, CDR1 is MDHEN and CDR2 SYDVKM. This CDR3 is built from 15 residues. The V end was cut by 5 bases, the J end by 7 bases, with 17 bases between. The CDR3 loop reads CASSLRLGGGEKLFF. CDR3 coding DNA: TGTGCCAGCAGTCTCCGGTTGGGTGGCGGTGAAAAACTGTTTTTT.